This TCR beta chain was documented in a study of T-cell reconstitution after alpha-beta-depleted transplantation in children. V was shortened by 5 bases and J by 6 bases, with 5 bases between the two germline ends. Germline loops: CDR1 KGHDR, CDR2 SFDVKD. The CDR3 has 11 residues. Unique molecular identifiers were used in preparing the TCRbeta library. TCRdb re-derived calls from the PCR reads in MiXCR, one entry per CDR3 protein. The sample holds 450,000 to 600,000 distinct CDR3 sequences, 18% seen once. Source: PBMCs from the stem cell graft donor, taken from the stem cell graft. The chain combines TRBV24-1 with TRBJ2-3; D remains ambiguous. The receptor was isolated from a human donor who donated a stem cell graft to a child with acute lymphoblastic leukemia. The DNA for the CDR3 is TGTGCCACCAGTGGACCGGATACGCAGTATTTT. It encodes CATSGPDTQYF.